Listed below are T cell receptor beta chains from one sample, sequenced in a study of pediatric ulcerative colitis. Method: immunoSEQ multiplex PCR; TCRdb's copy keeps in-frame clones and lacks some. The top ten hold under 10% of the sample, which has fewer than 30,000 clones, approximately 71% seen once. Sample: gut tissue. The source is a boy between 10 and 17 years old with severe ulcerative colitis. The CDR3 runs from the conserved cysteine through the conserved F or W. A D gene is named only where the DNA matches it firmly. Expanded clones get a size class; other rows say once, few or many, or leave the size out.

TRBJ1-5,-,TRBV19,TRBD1,TGTGCCAGTAACGACAAACAGGGGACTTGGCCCCAGCATTTT,CASNDKQGTWPQHF
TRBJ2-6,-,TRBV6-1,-,TGTGCCAGCAGTGAAGTTGGTGGGGCCAACGTCCTGACTTTC,CASSEVGGANVLTF
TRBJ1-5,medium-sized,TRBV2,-,TGTGCCAGTGGACCAGGGGCAGGCCAGCCCCAGCATTTT,CASGPGAGQPQHF
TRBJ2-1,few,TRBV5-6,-,TGTGCCAGCAGCTCCGAGAGAATCGCCTACAATGAGCAGTTCTTC,CASSSERIAYNEQFF
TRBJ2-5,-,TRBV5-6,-,TGTGCCAGCAGCTGGGAGTTTAATTCAGGGGAGACCCAGTACTTC,CASSWEFNSGETQYF
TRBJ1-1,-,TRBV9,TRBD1,TGTGCCAGCAGCGTAACACAGGGGGCTGAAGCTTTCTTT,CASSVTQGAEAFF
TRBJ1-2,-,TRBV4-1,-,TGCGCCAGCAGCCCTGGGACCGCGGGCTACACCTTC,CASSPGTAGYTF
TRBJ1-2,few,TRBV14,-,TGTGCCAGCAGCCTTCGTGCTAACTATGGCTACACCTTC,CASSLRANYGYTF
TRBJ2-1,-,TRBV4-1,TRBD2,TGCGCCAGCAGCCAAGAGGCAGCGGGGGTTCTCAATGAGCAGTTCTTC,CASSQEAAGVLNEQFF
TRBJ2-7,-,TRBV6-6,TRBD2,TGTGCCAGCCAAAGCGGTGGTAGCGGGATTTACGAGCAGTACTTC,CASQSGGSGIYEQYF
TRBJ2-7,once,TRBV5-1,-,TGCGCCAGCAGCTTAACCCCGGGGGCCAGCTCCTACGAGCAGTACTTC,CASSLTPGASSYEQYF
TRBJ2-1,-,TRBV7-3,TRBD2,TGTGCCAGCAGCTTAGGGCTAGCGGGAGGGCCCGTTGAAAATGAGCAGTTCTTC,CASSLGLAGGPVENEQFF
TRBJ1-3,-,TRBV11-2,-,TGTGCCAGCAGCTTACATTGGACACCTTACTCTGGAAACACCATATATTTT,CASSLHWTPYSGNTIYF
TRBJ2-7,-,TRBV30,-,TGTGCCTGGAGTCCCGGGGCGGGACCCAAGTACTTC,CAWSPGAGPKYF
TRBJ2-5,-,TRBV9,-,TGTGCCAGCAGCGTAGACGTTGGGGAGACCCAGTACTTC,CASSVDVGETQYF
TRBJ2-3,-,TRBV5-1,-,TGCGCCAGCAACGCGGGCTTTACAGATACGCAGTATTTT,CASNAGFTDTQYF
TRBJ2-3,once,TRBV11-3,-,TGTGCCAGCAGCTTACAGGGCACAGATACGCAGTATTTT,CASSLQGTDTQYF
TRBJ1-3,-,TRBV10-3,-,TGTGCCATCACAGGGACGCAAGGAAACACCATATATTTT,CAITGTQGNTIYF
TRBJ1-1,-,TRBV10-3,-,TGTGCCATCAGTGAGTCCAATCTCTACGGGACTGAAGCTTTCTTT,CAISESNLYGTEAFF
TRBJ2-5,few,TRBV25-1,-,TGTGCCAGCAGTGAAATAATTCGACCTACTTTTCAAGAGACCCAGTACTTC,CASSEIIRPTFQETQYF
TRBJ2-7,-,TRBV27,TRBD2,TGTGCCAGCAGTTTATGGGCTAGCGGTTTCTACGAGCAGTACTTC,CASSLWASGFYEQYF
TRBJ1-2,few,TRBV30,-,TGTGCCTGGAGTCGGGGGATTGGCTACACCTTC,CAWSRGIGYTF
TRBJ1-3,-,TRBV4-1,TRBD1,TGCGCCAGCAGCCTAACCGGGACAGCATCTGGAAACACCATATATTTT,CASSLTGTASGNTIYF
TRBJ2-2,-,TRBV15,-,TGTGCCACCAGGCGGGCCGCTGCGAACACCGGGGAGCTGTTTTTT,CATRRAAANTGELFF
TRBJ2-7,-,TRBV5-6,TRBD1,TGTGCCAGCAGCTTGGCTGGTTTCGGGACAGGGGCCCCCGAGCAGTACTTC,CASSLAGFGTGAPEQYF
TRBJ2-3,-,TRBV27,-,TGTGCCAGCATAGGAGGGGGGGCTTCGCCTAGCACAGATACGCAGTATTTT,CASIGGGASPSTDTQYF
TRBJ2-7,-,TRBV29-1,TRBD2,TGCAGCGTTGTCTCAAAGCGGGATAACTCCTACGAGCAGTACTTC,CSVVSKRDNSYEQYF
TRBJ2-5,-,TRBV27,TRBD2,TGTGCCAGCAGTTTATCGTTCCTAGCGGGAGGGCTCCCTGAGACCCAGTACTTC,CASSLSFLAGGLPETQYF
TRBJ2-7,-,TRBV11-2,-,TGTGCCAGCAGCCCGAGGCGGGGCGGGGGCGTTTACGAGCAGTACTTC,CASSPRRGGGVYEQYF
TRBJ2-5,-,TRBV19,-,TGTGCCAGTAGTAGACAGGCACAAGAGACCCAGTACTTC,CASSRQAQETQYF
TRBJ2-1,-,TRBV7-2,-,TGTGCCAGCAGCCCCCTGGACCAGAGACGCAATGAGCAGTTCTTC,CASSPLDQRRNEQFF
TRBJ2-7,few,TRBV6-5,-,TGTGCCAGCAGTCGGGACGTTAGGTCCTACGAGCAGTACTTC,CASSRDVRSYEQYF
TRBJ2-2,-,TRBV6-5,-,TGTGCCAGCGGGGTTAACAGTGGTAGGGCCGGGGAGCTGTTTTTT,CASGVNSGRAGELFF
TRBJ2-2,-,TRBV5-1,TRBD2,TGCGCCAGCAGCTTGGGAGTCTTTCTAGCGGGAGGGCCTGGCACCGGGGAGCTGTTTTTT,CASSLGVFLAGGPGTGELFF
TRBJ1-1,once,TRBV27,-,TGTGCCAGCAGTTTGCGCGCACTGGACACTGAAGCTTTCTTT,CASSLRALDTEAFF
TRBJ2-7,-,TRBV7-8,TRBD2,TGTGCCAGCAGCTTAGTCCCACTAGCGGGAGGAGGCCACGAGCAGTACTTC,CASSLVPLAGGGHEQYF
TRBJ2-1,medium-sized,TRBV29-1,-,TGCAGCGTCGGAGCCGAGTTCCCAAAGCAGTTCTTC,CSVGAEFPKQFF
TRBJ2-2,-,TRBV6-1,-,TGTGCCAGCAGTGCCTATGGAACAATGGGATGGACCGGGGAGCTGTTTTTT,CASSAYGTMGWTGELFF
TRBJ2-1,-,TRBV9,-,TGTGCCAGCAGCACCCCCACAGGGAGCTCCTACAATGAGCAGTTCTTC,CASSTPTGSSYNEQFF
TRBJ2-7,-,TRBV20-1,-,TGCAGTGCTCGAGAGGCGTTCGAGCAGTACTTC,CSAREAFEQYF
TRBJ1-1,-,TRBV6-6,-,TGTGCCAGCAGTTACTCGAACAGGGCTTTCTTT,CASSYSNRAFF
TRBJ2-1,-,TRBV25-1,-,TGTGCCAGCACCCCCCCCGGGACATTGGGTGACGAGCAGTTCTTC,CASTPPGTLGDEQFF
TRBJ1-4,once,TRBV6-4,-,TGTGCCAGCAGTGACTCAGGGGAGACTAATGAAAAACTGTTTTTT,CASSDSGETNEKLFF
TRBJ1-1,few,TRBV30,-,TGTGCCGCGTACACTTTGGGACACTTGAACACTGAAGCTTTCTTT,CAAYTLGHLNTEAFF
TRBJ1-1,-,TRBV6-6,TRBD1,TGTGCCAGCAGTCCATGGACAGGGATGAACACTGAAGCTTTCTTT,CASSPWTGMNTEAFF
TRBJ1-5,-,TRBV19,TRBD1,TGTGCCAGTTCGGACAGGGGGTCTTTCGAATTTAATCAGCCCCAGCATTTT,CASSDRGSFEFNQPQHF